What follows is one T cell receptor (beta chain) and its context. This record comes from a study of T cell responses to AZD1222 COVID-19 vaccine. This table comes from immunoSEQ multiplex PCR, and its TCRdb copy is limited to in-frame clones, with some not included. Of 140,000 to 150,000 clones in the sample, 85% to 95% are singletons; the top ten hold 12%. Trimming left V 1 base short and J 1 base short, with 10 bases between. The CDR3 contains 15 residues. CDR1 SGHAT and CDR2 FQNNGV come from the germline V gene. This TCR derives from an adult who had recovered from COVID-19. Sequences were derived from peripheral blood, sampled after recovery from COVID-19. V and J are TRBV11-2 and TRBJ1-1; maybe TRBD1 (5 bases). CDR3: CASSLVGDRNTEAFF. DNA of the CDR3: TGTGCCAGCAGCTTAGTGGGGGATCGGAACACTGAAGCTTTCTTT.